Listed below are T cell receptor beta chains from one sample, sequenced in a study of tumor and adjacent non-tumor tissue in lung cancer. TCRdb reprocessed the multiplex PCR reads with MiXCR, giving one entry per CDR3 protein. The sample has roughly 76,000 distinct CDR3 sequences, 55% to 70% seen once. Source material: lung tumor tissue. The receptors here all came from a woman between 65 and 79 years old with non-small cell lung cancer. Each CDR3 is given with its conserved first and last residue. Fields, in order: J gene, D gene, V gene, clone size, CDR3 protein, CDR3 DNA. A D gene is named only where the DNA matches it firmly. Where a row states a size, it is once, few, many or the class of an expanded clone; other rows omit it.

TRBJ2-3	TRBD1	TRBV5-6	-	CGSSPPGDRVLDTQYF	TGTGGCAGCAGCCCGCCTGGGGACAGGGTCTTAGATACGCAGTATTTT
TRBJ2-2	-	TRBV12-3/TRBV12-4	-	CASSLNKAGELFF	TGTGCCAGCAGCCTAAACAAGGCCGGGGAGCTGTTTTTT
TRBJ1-1	-	TRBV7-9	many	CASSLAGVITEAFF	TGTGCCAGCAGCCTAGCAGGGGTAATCACTGAAGCTTTCTTT
TRBJ1-1	TRBD1	TRBV29-1	-	CSVVGRGTNTEAFF	TGCAGCGTTGTCGGCAGGGGGACGAACACTGAAGCTTTCTTT
TRBJ2-2	-	TRBV10-1	-	CASSEVGRLNIGERFF	TGCGCCAGCAGTGAGGTGGGGCGTCTGAACATCGGGGAGCGGTTTTTT
TRBJ2-7	-	TRBV29-1	once	CSAGRGLYYEQHF	TGCAGTGCCGGGCGGGGGCTGTACTACGAGCAGCACTTC
TRBJ1-2	TRBD1	TRBV29-1	-	CSARGQGDDYTF	TGCAGCGCCCGGGGACAGGGTGATGACTACACCTTC
TRBJ2-4	TRBD2	TRBV10-2	-	CASSDEVAGHKNIQYF	TGCGCCAGCAGTGATGAAGTAGCGGGACACAAAAACATTCAGTACTTC
TRBJ2-7	TRBD2	TRBV5-1	few	CASSLGVAGLYEQYF	TGCGCCAGCAGCTTGGGGGTAGCGGGATTGTACGAGCAGTACTTC
TRBJ2-1	-	TRBV20-1	-	CSAWEQRSYNEQFF	TGCAGTGCTTGGGAACAGCGTTCCTACAATGAGCAATTCTTC
TRBJ2-1	-	TRBV5-6	-	CPSTSVGAQYHEQFF	TGTCCCAGCACCTCAGTGGGAGCTCAATACCATGAGCAGTTCTTC
TRBJ2-3	-	TRBV5-1	many	CASSPATGEGDTQYF	TGCGCCAGCAGCCCCGCAACGGGAGAAGGAGATACGCAGTATTTT
TRBJ2-3	-	TRBV6-5	-	CASSSPGRRTDTQYF	TGTGCCAGTAGTTCCCCGGGACGGCGCACAGATACGCAGTATTTT
TRBJ2-7	-	TRBV14	many	CASSQEQAYSYEQYF	TGTGCCAGCAGCCAAGAACAGGCGTACTCCTACGAGCAGTACTTC
TRBJ1-5	-	TRBV7-2	few	CASSLGGFSNQPQHF	TGTGCCAGCAGCTTAGGAGGATTTAGCAATCAGCCCCAGCATTTT
TRBJ2-3	TRBD1	TRBV4-1	many	CASKSTGQDTQYF	TGCGCCAGCAAATCGACAGGGCAGGATACGCAGTATTTT
TRBJ2-5	TRBD2	TRBV29-1	-	CSAGLAGAETQYF	TGCAGCGCCGGACTAGCTGGAGCCGAGACCCAATACTTC
TRBJ2-2	-	TRBV5-5	-	CASGLAGSGHPGELFF	TGTGCCAGCGGCTTGGCAGGTTCTGGGCACCCCGGGGAGCTATTTTTT
TRBJ2-3	-	TRBV11-3	-	CASILDPNTDTQYF	TGTGCCAGCATCTTAGATCCCAACACAGATACGCAGTATTTT
TRBJ1-1	TRBD1	TRBV29-1	-	CNLRLRTGTNTETFF	TGCAACCTCAGGTTACGGACAGGGACGAACACTGAAACTTTCTTT
TRBJ2-7	TRBD1	TRBV14	many	CASSPTGHYEQYF	TGTGCCAGCAGTCCGACAGGGCACTACGAGCAGTACTTC
TRBJ2-4	TRBD2	TRBV10-2	-	CASSDELAGHKNTQYF	TGCGCCAGCAGTGATGAACTAGCGGGCCACAAAAACACTCAGTACTTC
TRBJ2-7	TRBD2	TRBV29-1	-	CGLDDSGTSGSYEQYF	TGCGGCCTCGACGACTCCGGGACTAGCGGCTCCTACGAGCAGTACTTC
TRBJ2-1	-	TRBV28	many	CASSSRDYNEQFF	TGTGCCAGCAGCTCCCGGGACTACAATGAGCAGTTCTTC
TRBJ2-7	TRBD1	TRBV11-1	-	CASRRTGDYEQYF	TGTGCCAGCAGGAGGACAGGGGACTACGAACAGTATTTC
TRBJ1-2	-	TRBV5-1	-	CSSSPMRDDGYTF	TGCTCCAGCAGCCCGATGCGGGACGACGGCTACACCTTC
TRBJ2-7	-	TRBV5-1	few	CATSQVVGNHEQYF	TGCGCCACCTCCCAGGTCGTAGGGAACCACGAGCAGTACTTC
TRBJ2-3	-	TRBV6-5	-	CASRLPGDPDMQYF	TGTGCCAGCAGGCTGCCTGGTGACCCAGATATGCAGTATTTT
TRBJ1-2	-	TRBV20-1	-	CSTSGNYFNYGYTF	TGCAGTACTTCCGGGAATTACTTCAACTATGGCTACACCTTC
TRBJ2-5	-	TRBV5-5	-	CASSLSQWAQETQYF	TGTGCCAGCAGCTTGAGTCAGTGGGCCCAAGAGACCCAGTACTTC
TRBJ2-7	-	TRBV30	-	CAWSVLRGSYEKYF	TGTGCCTGGAGTGTACTCAGGGGATCCTACGAGAAGTATTTC
TRBJ1-1	-	TRBV12-3/TRBV12-4	once	CVSSLRVNTEAFF	TGTGTCAGCAGTCTTAGGGTGAACACTGAAGCTTTCTTT
TRBJ2-5	-	TRBV11-2	many	CASSGLGSGTQYF	TGTGCCAGCAGCGGGTTAGGGAGCGGGACCCAGTACTTC
TRBJ2-3	-	TRBV10-3	-	CVIGVEDTQYF	TGTGTCATCGGTGTAGAAGATACGCAGTATTTT
TRBJ2-1	-	TRBV29-1	-	CSAQPLRDNEQFF	TGCAGCGCCCAACCACTCAGGGATAATGAGCAGTTCTTC
TRBJ1-2	-	TRBV5-1	-	CASGPRGTPDAYTF	TGCGCAAGCGGCCCTAGAGGGACACCGGACGCTTACACCTTC
TRBJ1-4	-	TRBV6-1	-	CTSTGREGWIEKLFF	TGTACAAGCACCGGAAGGGAGGGTTGGATTGAAAAACTGTTTTTT